The entry below gives a single T cell receptor beta chain sequence along with its context. CDR3 length: 13 amino acids. With 2 bases removed from V and 4 bases from J, the gap between germline ends came to 6 bases. In germline, CDR1 is MDHEN, CDR2 SYDVKM. This entry belongs to a study of early T cells in non-severe SARS-CoV-2 infection. TCRdb re-analysed the 5' RACE reads in MiXCR, keeping a single row per CDR3 protein. The sample gives about 39,000 distinct CDR3 sequences, roughly 5% of which show up once; approximately 4.8% is in the top ten. The TCR originated in an adult who was a healthcare worker with PCR-confirmed SARS-CoV-2 infection or an uninfected control (not recorded which). The sample consisted of whole blood. The chain is built from TRBV28 and TRBJ2-1; D gene ambiguous. The DNA for the CDR3 is TGTGCCAGCAGTTTACGTGCATACAATGAGCAGTTCTTC. Its protein product is CASSLRAYNEQFF.